This T cell receptor (beta chain) was identified during a study of T cell responses to AZD1222 COVID-19 vaccine. CDR1 is MGHDK, CDR2 SYGVNS, per germline. V trimming: 8 bases; J trimming: 4 bases; junction bases outside the gene matches: 6. CDR3 length equals 15 residues. The table came from immunoSEQ multiplex PCR; TCRdb's copy has only in-frame clones and leaves some out. The table has 120,000 to 150,000 clones, 90% to 95% seen once. This sequence originates from an adult in good health. This chain connects TRBV25-1 to TRBJ2-3; 13 bases are shared with TRBD2. The starting material was peripheral blood, obtained on day 0 of AZD1222 vaccination. CDR3 sequence reads: CASRTSGGRSDTQYF. CDR3 bases: TGTGCCAGCCGGACTAGCGGGGGTAGATCAGATACGCAGTATTTT.